Detailed here is one TCR beta chain. This record belongs to a study of blood T cell repertoires in COVID-19. Across the whole study: The study drew acute and convalescent COVID-19 samples from the United States, Italy and Spain.

Germline loops: CDR1 SNHLY, CDR2 FYNNEI. V was shortened by 9 bases and J by 0 bases, with 11 bases between the two germline ends. CDR3 length equals 13 residues. Authors' methods: By means of reference gene primer amplification, nucleated cell counts were estimated. The method was immunoSEQ multiplex PCR; TCRdb's version includes in-frame clones alone and lacks a portion of them. V, J and clone size are those of that table, while D and trimming were read from the DNA. The sample includes more than 150,000 clones, approximately 81% seen only once; the top ten take 12% to 15%. Sequencing input: peripheral blood. This receptor was taken from a man aged 18 to 29 with active or convalescent COVID-19. The V and J genes are TRBV2 and TRBJ1-1; weak D call: TRBD1 (5 bases). CDR3 sequence reads: CASVTAMNTEAFF. The CDR3 DNA sequence: TGTGCCAGTGTGACAGCGATGAACACTGAAGCTTTCTTT.